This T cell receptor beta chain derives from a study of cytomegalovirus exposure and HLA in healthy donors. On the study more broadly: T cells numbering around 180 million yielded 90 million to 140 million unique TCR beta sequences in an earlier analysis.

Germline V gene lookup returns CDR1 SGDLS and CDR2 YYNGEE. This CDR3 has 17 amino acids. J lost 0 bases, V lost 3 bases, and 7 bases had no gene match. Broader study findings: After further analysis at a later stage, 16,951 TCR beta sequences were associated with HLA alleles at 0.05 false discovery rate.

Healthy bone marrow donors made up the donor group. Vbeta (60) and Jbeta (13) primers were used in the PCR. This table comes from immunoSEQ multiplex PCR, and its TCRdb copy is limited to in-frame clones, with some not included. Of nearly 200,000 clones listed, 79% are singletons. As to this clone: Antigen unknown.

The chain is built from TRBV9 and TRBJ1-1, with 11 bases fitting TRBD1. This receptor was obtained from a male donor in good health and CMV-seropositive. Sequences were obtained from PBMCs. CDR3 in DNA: TGTGCCAGCAGCGCCGCGGACAGGGGGCCCATGAACACTGAAGCTTTCTTT. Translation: CASSAADRGPMNTEAFF.